The clone carrying this T cell receptor beta chain was seen once. Its antigen remains unknown. Germline trimming cut 2 bases from V and 8 bases from J; bases unmatched to any gene: 8. The CDR3 sequence is 13 residues long. Germline CDR1 and CDR2: GTSNPN and SVGIG (reference sequence). The sample comes from a study of regulatory T cells in long-lasting Graves disease. Assembly of TCR beta libraries relied on iRepertoire HTBI primers together with Arm-PCR of CDR3 regions. MiXCR was run by TCRdb on the multiplex PCR reads, yielding one entry per CDR3 protein. Here the sample spans over 300,000 distinct CDR3 sequences, roughly a sixth being singletons. Study-wide points: There were preferences for TRBV28, TRBJ1-2 and TRBJ2-5 in persistent disease.

Time point described: newly diagnosed GD, antithyroid drugs for less than 3 months. The TCR library was made from RNA that had been extracted from PBMCs in TRIzol. The rearrangement joins TRBV30 to TRBJ1-2, with 7 bases identical to TRBD1. The source material was peripheral blood mononuclear cells (PBMCs), sampled at new diagnosis, from a patient treated with antithyroid drugs. This sequence originates from a female donor with Graves disease. CDR3 nucleotides: TGTGCCTGGAGTAGGGGGCCCCTTCTGGGCTACACCTTC. Translating it yields CAWSRGPLLGYTF.